The 20 T cell receptor beta chains below were found in one sample sequenced in a study of T cell repertoires in ileal Crohn's disease. Assay: immunoSEQ multiplex PCR; the TCRdb copy retains only in-frame clones and omits some. The sample lists 13,000 to 15,000 clones, around three quarters occurring once. The sample was ileal tissue. The receptor source for this set is an adult with Crohn's disease.

This chain links TRBV28 with TRBJ1-2, with 9 bases that match TRBD1. The V gene's germline CDR1 is MDHEN and CDR2 SYDVKM. J was trimmed by 4 bases and V by 5 bases; bases with no gene match: 14. The CDR3 sequence is 17 residues long. CDR3 sequence reads: CASSISSGQGRVYGYTF. In nucleotides, the CDR3 is TGTGCCAGCAGTATTAGCTCAGGACAGGGGCGCGTCTATGGCTACACCTTC.

The chain recombines TRBV29-1 with TRBJ2-3; no definite D call. The CDR3 is made up of 12 amino acids. CDR1 SQVTM and CDR2 ANQGSEA come from the germline V gene. Trimming removed 5 bases from V and 4 bases from J, with 10 bases in between. The CDR3 region is CSVLGVADTQYF. The CDR3 DNA sequence: TGCAGCGTTCTAGGAGTAGCAGATACGCAGTATTTT.

The chain combines TRBV27 with TRBJ2-1; D uncertain. The germline V and J ends were trimmed by 5 bases and 2 bases, with 13 bases remaining between them. The V gene's germline CDR1 is MNHEY and CDR2 SMNVEV (reference sequence). The CDR3 is 15 amino acids. The CDR3, as DNA: TGTGCCAGCAGTCCTTTGGGCGCCCCCTACAATGAGCAGTTCTTC. Translation: CASSPLGAPYNEQFF.

This chain connects TRBV19 to TRBJ1-6; the match to TRBD1 covers 9 bases. With V trimmed by 4 bases and J by 14 bases, 12 bases remained unmatched. The CDR3 totals 15 residues. Germline V gene data show CDR1 as LNHDA and CDR2 as SQIVND (reference sequence). CDR3 bases: TGTGCCAGTAGTAAGGTACAGGGGGCGGATTCTACCCTCCACTTT. Residues: CASSKVQGADSTLHF.

This rearrangement joins TRBV6-5 to TRBJ2-7; D is perhaps TRBD1 (6 bases). CDR1 is MNHEY and CDR2 is SVGAGI in the germline V gene. V was pared by 7 bases and J by 5 bases, with 18 bases between. The CDR3 length is 14 residues. CDR3 sequence (DNA): TGTGCCAGCACTAACCGGGGCAGGGGTAACGAGCAGTACTTC. It is translated as CASTNRGRGNEQYF.

The chain employs TRBV6-5 and TRBJ2-5, with D possibly being TRBD2 (6 bases). V lost 2 bases, J lost 5 bases, and 9 bases lay in between. The CDR3 spans 13 residues. Germline lookup yields CDR1 MNHEY and CDR2 SVGAGI. The chain's CDR3 is CASSYGGGETQYF. CDR3 DNA: TGTGCCAGCAGTTACGGAGGAGGGGAGACCCAGTACTTC.

The chain has TRBV6-1 and TRBJ1-4; D is ambiguous. Per germline, CDR1 MNHNS and CDR2 SASEGT. The V gene lost 0 bases and the J gene lost 3 bases, with 8 bases spanning the gap. There are 15 residues in the CDR3. CDR3: CASSEAPGSNEKLFF. The CDR3 nucleotides are TGTGCCAGCAGTGAAGCGCCAGGCTCTAATGAAAAACTGTTTTTT.

CDR3 protein: CASSLGSGVGGYTF. CDR3 nucleotide sequence: TGTGCCAGCAGCTTAGGTTCAGGGGTCGGAGGCTACACCTTC. This chain connects TRBV7-8 to TRBJ1-2, with a possible D match to TRBD1 (6 bases). CDR1 SGHVS and CDR2 FQNEAQ come from the germline V gene. The V gene lost 1 base and the J gene lost 8 bases, with 14 bases spanning the gap. CDR3 length: 14 amino acids.

Only a few counts were recorded for this clone. This chain connects TRBV9 to TRBJ2-7, with 7 bases that match TRBD2. The CDR3 has 16 amino acids. V lost 4 bases and J lost 0; bases outside the gene matches: 10. CDR1 and CDR2 from the germline V gene are SGDLS and YYNGEE. CDR3 coding DNA: TGTGCCAGCAGCTTAGACGGGGGGACTGTCTCCTACGAGCAGTACTTC. It yields the protein CASSLDGGTVSYEQYF.

Sample share makes this clone medium-sized. The chain couples TRBV29-1 to TRBJ1-3; 8 positions match TRBD1. The CDR3 is 14 amino acids. Germline loops: CDR1 SQVTM, CDR2 ANQGSEA. The V and J ends lost 6 bases and 0 bases, in that order; junction bases with no gene match: 4. CDR3 sequence (DNA): TGCAGCGTGGATACAGGGGGCTCTGGAAACACCATATATTTT. It translates to CSVDTGGSGNTIYF.

CDR3 residues: CASSSTNAKNQPQHF. CDR3 bases: TGTGCCAGCAGCTCGACAAACGCTAAGAATCAGCCCCAGCATTTT. The rearrangement links TRBV5-8 to TRBJ1-5; D uncertain. This CDR3 spans 15 amino acids. Germline V lookup: CDR1 SGHTS, CDR2 YDEGEE. V lost 3 bases and J 4 bases, leaving 14 bases between the germline ends.

J is TRBJ2-3 and V is TRBV4-2; 14 bases are a match to TRBD2. This CDR3 is 16 amino acids long. V shed 3 bases and J 5 bases; nucleotides not matched to a gene: 4. Germline V lookup: CDR1 LGHNA, CDR2 YNFKEQ. The CDR3: CASSHGTSGGQDTQYF. CDR3 DNA sequence: TGTGCCAGCAGCCACGGGACTAGCGGGGGTCAAGATACGCAGTATTTT.

The V and J genes are TRBV2 and TRBJ1-2, with D perhaps matching TRBD1 (6 bases). V lost 3 bases and J 7 bases, leaving 15 bases between the germline ends. Germline CDR1 SNHLY, CDR2 FYNNEI. The CDR3 loop spans 14 amino acids. In DNA form, the CDR3 reads TGTGCCAGCAGTGACCTGGGGGGGCCTGCTGGCTACACCTTC. Its translation is CASSDLGGPAGYTF. The full variable domain, its missing parts supplied by reference TRBV2 and TRBJ1-2, is EPEVTQTPSHQVTQMGQEVILRCVPISNHLYFYWYRQILGQKVEFLVSFYNNEISEKSEIFDDQFSVERPDGSNFTLKIRSTKLEDSAMYFCASSDLGGPAGYTFGSGTRLTVV.

V usage is TRBV5-8 and J usage is TRBJ1-5, with D perhaps TRBD1 (5 bases). The CDR3 is 15 amino acids. The germline CDR1 and CDR2 sequences are SGHTS and YDEGEE. V lost 2 bases and J 0 bases, leaving 9 bases between the germline ends. The CDR3 bases are TGTGCCAGCAGCTTACCAGGGTTTAGCAATCAGCCCCAGCATTTT. Its translation is CASSLPGFSNQPQHF.

This chain uses TRBV5-1 with TRBJ1-2, with TRBD1 matching 7 bases. CDR3 length: 14 amino acids. The V and J ends lost 2 bases and 8 bases, in that order; junction bases with no gene match: 9. Looked up from germline, CDR1 is SGHRS and CDR2 is YFSETQ. CDR3 DNA: TGCGCCAGCAGCTTCTCCGGACAGGAGGGCGGCTACACCTTC. Protein product: CASSFSGQEGGYTF.

The chain combines TRBV6-6 with TRBJ1-1; D gene uncertain. The germline V gene has CDR1 MNHNY and CDR2 SVGAGI (reference sequence). This CDR3 spans 14 amino acids. V lost 7 bases to trimming and J lost 0 bases, with 12 bases between them. The chain's CDR3 is CASTLNNMNTEAFF. For the CDR3, the DNA is TGTGCCAGCACCCTGAACAACATGAACACTGAAGCTTTCTTT.

The chain carries TRBV6-5 and TRBJ2-3; D call uncertain. V shed 6 bases and J shed 2 bases, with 6 bases lying between them. CDR1 and CDR2 from the germline V gene are MNHEY and SVGAGI. There are 12 residues in the CDR3. The CDR3 spells CASRAPTDTQYF. The CDR3 DNA is TGTGCCAGCAGAGCCCCCACAGATACGCAGTATTTT.

This clone was observed once. V is TRBV5-1 and J is TRBJ1-2; D possibly corresponds to TRBD1 (5 bases). The CDR3 extends over 15 amino acids. Germline CDR1 is SGHRS and CDR2 is YFSETQ. Trimming stripped 0 bases from V and 4 bases from J, with 13 bases between. The CDR3 nucleotides are TGCGCCAGCAGCTTGGCGGACATCCAGGGCTATGGCTACACCTTC. It codes for CASSLADIQGYGYTF.

This clone was seen more than once but under ten times. The rearrangement links TRBV10-2 to TRBJ1-2; D unclear. CDR3 size: 12 residues. The germline V and J ends were trimmed by 3 bases and 4 bases, with 6 bases remaining between them. Per germline, CDR1 WSHSY and CDR2 SAAADI. As DNA, the CDR3 is TGCGCCAGCAGTGAATACAGCTATGGCTACACCTTC. Protein sequence: CASSEYSYGYTF.

The chain combines TRBV19 with TRBJ2-2, with D tentatively TRBD2 (5 bases). The V end lost 3 bases, the J end lost 5 bases, and 16 bases lay between the germline ends. The CDR3 is 16 amino acids. Looked up from germline, CDR1 is LNHDA and CDR2 is SQIVND (reference sequence). Written as DNA, the CDR3 is TGTGCCAGTAGTATTCAGGTAGCGCAGAGAACCGGGGAGCTGTTTTTT. This translates into CASSIQVAQRTGELFF.